What follows are 6 T cell receptor beta chains derived from one specimen sequenced in a study of T cell responses to AZD1222 COVID-19 vaccine. Libraries were prepared by immunoSEQ multiplex PCR; TCRdb keeps only in-frame clonotypes and omits some of them. In the table there are approximately 150,000 clones, 91% of which are singletons. The specimen was peripheral blood, collected 28 days after the second dose of the MenACWY control vaccine. The receptors shown here come from an adult who received the MenACWY meningococcal vaccine as a control.

The J gene is TRBJ2-3, the V gene TRBV11-3; TRBD1 aligns across 8 bases. The CDR3 sequence is 15 residues long. V was clipped by 4 bases and J by 1 base; unmatched bases: 4. The germline V gene encodes CDR1 SGHNT and CDR2 YENEEA. The CDR3 region has the DNA TGTGCCAGCAGCTCTGAGGACAGGGGCACAGATACGCAGTATTTT. It encodes CASSSEDRGTDTQYF.

The V call is TRBV6-5, the J call TRBJ1-4, with D hard to call. This CDR3 has 12 amino acids. Trimming removed 6 bases at V and 8 bases at J, with 10 bases between. CDR1 and CDR2 from the germline V gene are MNHEY and SVGAGI. CDR3 sequence reads: CASRGLHEKLFF. The CDR3 DNA sequence: TGTGCCAGCAGGGGCCTCCACGAAAAACTGTTTTTT.

The chain combines TRBV12-3 or TRBV12-4 with TRBJ2-5; weak D call: TRBD2 (5 bases). The CDR3 runs 12 residues. Trimming cost V 3 bases and J 5 bases, with 7 bases left between them. CDR3 sequence reads: CASSFSGETQYF. In DNA, the CDR3 is TGTGCCAGCAGTTTCTCGGGGGAGACCCAGTACTTC.

The chain's CDR3 is CASSSDRVNSPLHF. CDR3 coding DNA: TGTGCCAGCAGCTCGGACAGGGTCAATTCACCCCTCCACTTT. The chain links TRBV7-2 to TRBJ1-6; the match to TRBD1 covers 8 bases. Trimming at V came to 4 bases and at J to 7 bases, leaving 3 bases not matched to a gene. The CDR3 covers 14 residues. CDR1 and CDR2 (germline): SGHTA, FQGNSA.

V usage is TRBV28 and J usage is TRBJ2-3; 10 bases are shared with TRBD2. Germline trimming cut 2 bases from V and 1 base from J; bases unmatched to any gene: 9. Germline values: CDR1 MDHEN, CDR2 SYDVKM. The CDR3 contains 18 residues. CDR3: CASSLIGERGGRTDTQYF. CDR3 nucleotides: TGTGCCAGCAGTTTAATCGGCGAGCGGGGGGGTCGCACAGATACGCAGTATTTT.

CDR3 sequence reads: CASSSQGGPTDTQYF. The CDR3 nucleotides read TGTGCCAGCAGCTCTCAGGGGGGGCCCACAGATACGCAGTATTTT. The chain has TRBV7-6 and TRBJ2-3; D tentatively fits TRBD1 or TRBD2 (7 bases each). The V and J ends lost 4 bases and 2 bases respectively, with 13 bases between them. Germline V gives CDR1 SGHVS, CDR2 FNYEAQ. This CDR3 is 15 amino acids long.